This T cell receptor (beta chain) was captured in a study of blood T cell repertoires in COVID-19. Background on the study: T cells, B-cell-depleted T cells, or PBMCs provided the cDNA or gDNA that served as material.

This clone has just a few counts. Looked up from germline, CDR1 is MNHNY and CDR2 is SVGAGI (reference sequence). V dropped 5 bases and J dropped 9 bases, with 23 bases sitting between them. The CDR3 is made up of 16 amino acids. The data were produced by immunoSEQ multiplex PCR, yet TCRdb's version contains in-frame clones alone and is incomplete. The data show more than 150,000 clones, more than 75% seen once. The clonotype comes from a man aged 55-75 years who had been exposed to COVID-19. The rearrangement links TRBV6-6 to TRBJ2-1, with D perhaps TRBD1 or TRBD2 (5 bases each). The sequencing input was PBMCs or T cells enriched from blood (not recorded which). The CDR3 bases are TGTGCCAGCAGTCGACAGACTCGACTATCCGGCGTTGAGCAGTTCTTC. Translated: CASSRQTRLSGVEQFF.